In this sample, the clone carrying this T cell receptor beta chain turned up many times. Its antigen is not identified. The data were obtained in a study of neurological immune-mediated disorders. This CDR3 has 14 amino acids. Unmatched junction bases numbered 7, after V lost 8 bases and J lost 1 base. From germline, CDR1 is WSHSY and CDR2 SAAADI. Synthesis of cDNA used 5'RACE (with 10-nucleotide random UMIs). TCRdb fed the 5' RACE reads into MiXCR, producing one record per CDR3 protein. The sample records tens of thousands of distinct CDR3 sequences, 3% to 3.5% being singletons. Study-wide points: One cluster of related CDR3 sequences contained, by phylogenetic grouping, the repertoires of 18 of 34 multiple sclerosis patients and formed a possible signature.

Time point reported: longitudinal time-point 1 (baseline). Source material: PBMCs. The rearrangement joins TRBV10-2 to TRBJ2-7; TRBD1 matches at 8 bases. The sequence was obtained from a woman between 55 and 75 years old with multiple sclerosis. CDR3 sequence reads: CASVGQVKSYEQYF. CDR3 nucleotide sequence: TGCGCCAGCGTGGGACAGGTTAAATCCTACGAGCAGTACTTC.